These 24 T cell receptor beta chains were sequenced from one sample in a study of shared clonotypes between healthy human individuals. Data came from immunoSEQ multiplex PCR; TCRdb stores just in-frame clones and leaves some out. Here the sample spans about 1 million clones, approximately 70% being singletons. Input material: memory CD4+ T cells sorted from blood. Subset denoted: CD45RA-negative fraction. Source of these receptors: a young man in good health.

Comment on this clone: A much larger clonotype is one base distant, so this may be a read error. The chain combines TRBV7-6 with TRBJ2-6; D remains unclear. Trimming stripped 6 bases from V and 0 bases from J, with 3 bases between. CDR1 is SGHVS and CDR2 is FNYEAQ in the germline V gene. The CDR3 length is 13 residues. The CDR3 loop reads CASSTSGANVLTF. The CDR3 DNA follows: TGTGCCAGCAGTACCTCTGGGGCCAACGTCCTGACTTTC.

V usage is TRBV2 and J usage is TRBJ2-2; TRBD2 might be the D (6 bases). Germline V gene data show CDR1 as SNHLY and CDR2 as FYNNEI. V lost 3 bases and J lost 8, with 7 bases in between. The CDR3 is 12 amino acids. CDR3 nucleotide sequence: TGTGCCAGCAGTGAGGAGGGAGGGGAGCTGTTTTTT. Amino acids: CASSEEGGELFF.

This clone was detected a few times. The V and J genes are TRBV5-5 and TRBJ2-5, with D possibly TRBD1 on 6 matching bases. V lost 2 bases and J lost 4, with 18 bases in between. Germline values: CDR1 SGHKS, CDR2 YYEKEE (reference sequence). This CDR3 is built from 16 residues. The chain's CDR3 is CASSFSGTPGRETQYF. DNA for the CDR3: TGTGCCAGCAGCTTCTCCGGGACACCGGGGAGAGAGACCCAGTACTTC.

The chain joins TRBV27 to TRBJ1-5; TRBD1 might be the D (5 bases). The CDR3 length is 14 residues. From germline, CDR1 is MNHEY and CDR2 SMNVEV (reference sequence). Trimming removed 5 bases at V and 7 bases at J, with 15 bases between. The CDR3, as DNA: TGTGCCAGCAGTAAAAACCACGGGGGACAGCCCCAGCATTTT. It encodes CASSKNHGGQPQHF.

The chain has TRBV7-2 and TRBJ1-6; D is undetermined. V was cut by 1 base and J by 9 bases, with 4 bases left in between. This CDR3 has 12 amino acids. The germline gives CDR1 SGHTA, CDR2 FQGNSA. Written as DNA, the CDR3 is TGTGCCAGCAGCTTAGTCGGTTCACCCCTCCACTTT. This encodes CASSLVGSPLHF.

This rearrangement joins TRBV2 to TRBJ1-3; D uncertain. Trimming removed 10 bases at V and 1 base at J, with 8 bases between. From germline, CDR1 is SNHLY and CDR2 FYNNEI. This CDR3 is built from 12 residues. In DNA form, the CDR3 reads TGTGCCACCCGGGGATCTGGAAACACCATATATTTT. Its translation is CATRGSGNTIYF. The whole variable domain, filled in from reference TRBV2 and TRBJ1-3, reads EPEVTQTPSHQVTQMGQEVILRCVPISNHLYFYWYRQILGQKVEFLVSFYNNEISEKSEIFDDQFSVERPDGSNFTLKIRSTKLEDSAMYFCATRGSGNTIYFGEGSWLTVV.

This chain joins TRBV6-5 and TRBJ2-4; D is perhaps TRBD2 (7 bases). Germline assignment: CDR1 MNHEY and CDR2 SVGAGI. The CDR3 is made up of 12 amino acids. The V end was cut by 6 bases, the J end by 8 bases, with 11 bases between. The CDR3 coding sequence is TGTGCCAGCAGGGGGGCGGGGGACATTCAGTACTTC. Translating it yields CASRGAGDIQYF.

The gene calls are TRBV18 and TRBJ1-2; 7 nucleotides align to TRBD1. In germline, CDR1 is KGHSH, CDR2 LQKENI. This CDR3 has 13 residues. V was pared by 3 bases and J by 5 bases, with 3 bases of the junction left unmatched. In DNA form, the CDR3 reads TGTGCCAGCTCACCGAAGACAGGGTATGGCTACACCTTC. It specifies CASSPKTGYGYTF.

This clone was counted between two and nine times. This chain uses TRBV13 with TRBJ2-7; 9 bases fit TRBD2. The V gene end was trimmed by 0 bases and the J gene end by 5 bases; junction bases not matched to a gene: 8. The CDR3 loop spans 16 amino acids. CDR1 and CDR2 from the germline V gene are PRHDT and FYEKMQ (reference sequence). In DNA, the CDR3 is TGTGCCAGCAGCTTAGGCCTAGGCGGGAGGGGCCACGAGCAGTACTTC. Translation: CASSLGLGGRGHEQYF.

J is TRBJ2-4 and V is TRBV19, with D perhaps TRBD2 (5 bases). This CDR3 comprises 15 residues. The germline gives CDR1 LNHDA, CDR2 SQIVND (reference sequence). V was trimmed by 6 bases and J by 5 bases, leaving 17 bases between them. CDR3 in amino acids: CASSGIGISQNIQYF. DNA of the CDR3: TGTGCCAGTAGCGGGATTGGTATCTCCCAAAACATTCAGTACTTC. Full variable domain (outside the CDR3, taken from reference TRBV19 and TRBJ2-4): DGGITQSPKYLFRKEGQNVTLSCEQNLNHDAMYWYRQDPGQGLRLIYYSQIVNDFQKGDIAEGYSVSREKKESFPLTVTSAQKNPTAFYLCASSGIGISQNIQYFGAGTRLSVL.

The chain uses TRBV6-5 and TRBJ2-5, with 7 bases identical to TRBD2. Trimming at V came to 2 bases and at J to 3 bases, leaving 3 bases not matched to a gene. CDR3 length: 14 amino acids. Per germline, CDR1 MNHEY and CDR2 SVGAGI. DNA of the CDR3: TGTGCCAGCAGTTACCAGACTAGCAAAGAGACCCAGTACTTC. This codes for CASSYQTSKETQYF.

The chain couples TRBV7-8 to TRBJ2-5; D is perhaps TRBD2 (7 bases). This CDR3 contains 16 residues. Trimming removed 5 bases from V and 4 bases from J, with 20 bases in between. CDR1 and CDR2 (germline): SGHVS, FQNEAQ. The DNA for the CDR3 is TGTGCCAGCAGCCCTCGAGCGGGACAACGCCGAGAGACCCAGTACTTC. This encodes CASSPRAGQRRETQYF.

V gene TRBV5-1 combines with J gene TRBJ1-2; 7 bases match TRBD1. J gave up 6 bases and V 5 bases, and 7 bases lay outside the gene matches. CDR1 is SGHRS, CDR2 YFSETQ, per germline. There are 13 residues in the CDR3. In nucleotides, the CDR3 is TGCGCCAGCAGGTTAGGGGGCGCAAATGGCTACACCTTC. It translates to CASRLGGANGYTF.

The chain links TRBV6-1 to TRBJ2-7; 10 bases match TRBD1. From germline, CDR1 is MNHNS and CDR2 SASEGT. The CDR3 spans 14 residues. V lost 6 bases, J lost 8 bases, and 10 bases stayed unmatched. As DNA, the CDR3 is TGTGCCAGCAGCCCGACAGGGGGCTCCGTGAAGCAGTACTTC. Translating it yields CASSPTGGSVKQYF.

In this sample, this clone turned up a few times. V usage is TRBV4-3 and J usage is TRBJ1-6; D is unresolved. Germline V gene sequence: CDR1 LGHNA, CDR2 YSLEER. The CDR3 is made up of 14 amino acids. Trimming took 1 base from V and 6 from J, leaving 7 bases between them. The CDR3 protein is CASSQVAGNSPLHF. CDR3 DNA sequence: TGCGCCAGCAGCCAAGTGGCCGGTAATTCACCCCTCCACTTT.

V is TRBV29-1 and J is TRBJ2-1; possible D gene TRBD1, 5 bases. The CDR3 is 11 residues long. V shed 3 bases and J shed 9 bases, with 9 bases lying between them. Germline V gene data show CDR1 as SQVTM and CDR2 as ANQGSEA. The CDR3, as DNA: TGCAGCGTTGAGGACATTCGTGAGCAGTTCTTC. It codes for CSVEDIREQFF.

This chain links TRBV27 with TRBJ1-1; 8 nucleotides align to TRBD1. V shed 5 bases and J 9 bases; nucleotides not matched to a gene: 5. The germline CDR1 and CDR2 sequences are MNHEY and SMNVEV (reference sequence). CDR3 length: 12 residues. The DNA for the CDR3 is TGTGCCAGCAGTCGGACAGGGTCCAAAGCTTTCTTT. It is translated as CASSRTGSKAFF.

The chain combines TRBV6-5 with TRBJ1-5, with D maybe TRBD1 (6 bases). The length of the CDR3 is 14 residues. V gave up 5 bases and J gave up 7 bases, with 15 bases separating them. In germline, CDR1 is MNHEY, CDR2 SVGAGI. The CDR3 sequence is CASSQAGVYQPQHF. CDR3 DNA sequence: TGTGCCAGCAGTCAAGCAGGGGTTTACCAGCCCCAGCATTTT.

This clone was observed many times. The chain recombines TRBV27 with TRBJ1-1; TRBD1 is a possible D gene (5 bases). The CDR3 spans 13 residues. Looked up from germline, CDR1 is MNHEY and CDR2 is SMNVEV (reference sequence). V dropped 10 bases and J dropped 0 bases, with 12 bases sitting between them. CDR3 DNA sequence: TGTGCCACAAAAGGGGTGATGAACACTGAAGCTTTCTTT. Amino acid sequence: CATKGVMNTEAFF.

The V and J genes are TRBV15 and TRBJ2-5; D is possibly TRBD1 (7 bases). This CDR3 region has 15 residues. The germline CDR1 and CDR2 sequences are LNHNV and YYDKDF (reference sequence). The V gene lost 5 bases and the J gene lost 0 bases, with 13 bases spanning the gap. The CDR3 protein is CATSLSGGYQETQYF. The CDR3 DNA reads as TGTGCCACCAGCCTCTCAGGGGGGTACCAAGAGACCCAGTACTTC.

A remark on this clone: This sample also contains other DNA sequences that code for the same CDR3. V and J are TRBV4-3 and TRBJ1-1; perhaps TRBD1 as D (6 bases). The CDR3 contains 14 residues. In germline, CDR1 is LGHNA, CDR2 YSLEER. Trimming removed 0 bases at V and 4 bases at J, with 9 bases between. CDR3 nucleotide sequence: TGCGCCAGCAGCCAAGAGAGAGGGGGCACTGAAGCTTTCTTT. Its protein is CASSQERGGTEAFF.

This clone came up a few times. The J gene is TRBJ1-2, the V gene TRBV28; D not resolved. Trimming took off 4 bases at V and 8 bases at J, with 11 bases between the two ends. The length of the CDR3 is 12 residues. Germline V CDR1 and CDR2: MDHEN, SYDVKM. CDR3 nucleotide sequence: TGTGCCAGCAGTTCAGGCCTCGTAGGCTACACCTTC. Amino acid sequence: CASSSGLVGYTF.

V usage is TRBV2 and J usage is TRBJ2-5; 10 positions match TRBD2. The V gene end was trimmed by 9 bases and the J gene end by 0 bases; junction bases not matched to a gene: 13. Germline CDR1 reads SNHLY; CDR2 reads FYNNEI. This CDR3 comprises 17 residues. For the CDR3, the DNA is TGTGCCAGTAAGGCCCTTAGCGGGGGGATGTACCAAGAGACCCAGTACTTC. Protein: CASKALSGGMYQETQYF.

The chain recombines TRBV19 with TRBJ1-6, with 7 bases aligning to TRBD1. Germline values: CDR1 LNHDA, CDR2 SQIVND (reference sequence). This CDR3 has 16 amino acids. Unmatched junction bases numbered 4, after V lost 1 base and J lost 4 bases. The DNA of the CDR3 is TGTGCCAGTAGTATAGGGACAGGCCTATATAATTCACCCCTCCACTTT. Translation gives CASSIGTGLYNSPLHF. Together with reference TRBV19 and TRBJ1-6, the CDR3 gives the full variable domain: DGGITQSPKYLFRKEGQNVTLSCEQNLNHDAMYWYRQDPGQGLRLIYYSQIVNDFQKGDIAEGYSVSREKKESFPLTVTSAQKNPTAFYLCASSIGTGLYNSPLHFGNGTRLTVT.